This T cell receptor (beta chain) was identified in a study of blood T cells in healthy people across ages. The CDR3 extends over 13 amino acids. CDR1 DFQATT and CDR2 SNEGSKA come from the germline V gene (reference sequence). The ends lost 6 bases at V and 6 bases at J; junction bases unmatched: 6. Donation came from healthy Caucasian individuals in Russia who were aged roughly 6 to 95. Donors gave roughly 10 milliliters of peripheral blood apiece. A sample-barcoded 5' primer and a J-beta primer mix were used in a second PCR of about 6 to 11 cycles. TCRdb used MiXCR to reprocess the 5' RACE reads, holding one entry per CDR3 protein. Of about 670,000 distinct CDR3 sequences listed, over 40% were seen once; the top ten hold approximately 31%.

The chain has TRBV20-1 and TRBJ1-4; the match to TRBD1 covers 8 bases. This clonotype originated in an elderly man in good health. Sequenced material: blood. CDR3 nucleotide sequence: TGCAGTGCCTGGGGGACAGGCTATGAAAAACTGTTTTTT. This gives the protein CSAWGTGYEKLFF.